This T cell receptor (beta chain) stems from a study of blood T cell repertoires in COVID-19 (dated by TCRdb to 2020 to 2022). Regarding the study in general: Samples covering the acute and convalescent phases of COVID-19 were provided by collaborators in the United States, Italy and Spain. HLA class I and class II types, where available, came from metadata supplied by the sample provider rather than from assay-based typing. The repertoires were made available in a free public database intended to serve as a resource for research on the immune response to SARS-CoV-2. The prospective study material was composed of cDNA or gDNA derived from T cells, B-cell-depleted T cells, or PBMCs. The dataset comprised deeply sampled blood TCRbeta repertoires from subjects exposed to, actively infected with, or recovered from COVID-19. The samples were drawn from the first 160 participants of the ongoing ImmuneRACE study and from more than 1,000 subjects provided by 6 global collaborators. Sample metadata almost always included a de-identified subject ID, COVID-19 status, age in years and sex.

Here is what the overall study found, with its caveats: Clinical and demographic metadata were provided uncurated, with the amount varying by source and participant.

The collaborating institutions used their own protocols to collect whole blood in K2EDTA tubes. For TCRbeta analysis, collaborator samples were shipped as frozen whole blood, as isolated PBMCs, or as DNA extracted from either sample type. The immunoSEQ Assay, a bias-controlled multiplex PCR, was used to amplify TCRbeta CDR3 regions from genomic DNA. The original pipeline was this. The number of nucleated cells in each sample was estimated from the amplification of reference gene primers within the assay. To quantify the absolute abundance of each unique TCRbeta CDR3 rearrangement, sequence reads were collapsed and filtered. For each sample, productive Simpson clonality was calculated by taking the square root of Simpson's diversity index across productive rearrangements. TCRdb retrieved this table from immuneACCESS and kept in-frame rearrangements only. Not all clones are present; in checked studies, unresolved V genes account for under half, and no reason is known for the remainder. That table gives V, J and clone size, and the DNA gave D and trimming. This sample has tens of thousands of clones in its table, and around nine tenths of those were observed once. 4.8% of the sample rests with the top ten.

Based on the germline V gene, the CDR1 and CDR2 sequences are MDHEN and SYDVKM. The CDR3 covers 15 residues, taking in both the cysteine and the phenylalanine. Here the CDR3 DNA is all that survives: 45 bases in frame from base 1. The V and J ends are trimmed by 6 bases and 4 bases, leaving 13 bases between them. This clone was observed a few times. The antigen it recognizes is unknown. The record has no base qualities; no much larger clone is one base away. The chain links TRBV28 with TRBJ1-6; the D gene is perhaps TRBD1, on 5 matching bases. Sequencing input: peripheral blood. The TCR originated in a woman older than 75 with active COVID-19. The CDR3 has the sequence CASSPPGTYNSPLHF. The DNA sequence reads TGTGCCAGCAGCCCGCCGGGGACTTATAATTCACCCCTCCACTTT.